The 13 T cell receptor beta chains below come from one sample, sequenced in a study of beta chain bispecific antibodies for T cell cancers. General study results and limits: Versus anti-CD19, anti-TRBV12 exposure cut the TRBV12-3 share of TRBV signal by just over 97%. The leukemia cells, rather than normal T cells, gave most of the targeted TRBV signal.

Antigens for these TCRs are unknown. Blood mononuclear cells were expanded for three to four days using either OKT3 anti-CD3 antibody or CD3/CD28 beads. TCRdb itself ran the 5' RACE reads through MiXCR, one entry per CDR3 protein. The table has tens of thousands of distinct CDR3 sequences, approximately 1.9% seen once. The sample here was healthy donor T cells cultured with leukemia cells, taken from a culture containing a bispecific antibody targeting TCR Vbeta12. All receptors come from a human donor in good health. Some clones in this sample may be carry-over from other donors' samples.

This clonotype was observed many times. This chain joins TRBV11-2 and TRBJ2-1; 7 bases fit TRBD2. The CDR3 spans 15 residues. The germline V gene has CDR1 SGHAT and CDR2 FQNNGV. The ends lost 7 bases at V and 8 bases at J; junction bases unmatched: 14. Here the CDR3 DNA reads TGTGCCAGCACCTTCAGCGGGGCCATCGTTGATGAGCAGTTCTTC. Its translation: CASTFSGAIVDEQFF. Looking up the rest from reference TRBV11-2 and TRBJ2-1 gives the full variable domain: EAGVAQSPRYKIIEKRQSVAFWCNPISGHATLYWYQQILGQGPKLLIQFQNNGVVDDSQLPKDRFSAERLKGVDSTLKIQPAKLEDSAVYLCASTFSGAIVDEQFFGPGTRLTVL.

Many counts were recorded for this clonotype. The chain couples TRBV27 to TRBJ1-1, with D maybe TRBD1 (6 bases). In germline, CDR1 is MNHEY, CDR2 SMNVEV (reference sequence). There are 14 residues in the CDR3. The V end was cut by 0 bases, the J end by 5 bases, with 10 bases between. The CDR3 loop reads CASSLSLGGTEAFF. The CDR3 DNA reads TGTGCCAGCAGTTTATCTTTAGGGGGGACTGAAGCTTTCTTT.

This clonotype was seen ten or more times. The chain combines TRBV20-1 with TRBJ2-7, with no clear D. This CDR3 has 12 amino acids. The V end was cut by 1 base, the J end by 4 bases, with 8 bases between. Germline V gene sequence: CDR1 DFQATT, CDR2 SNEGSKA (reference sequence). Here the CDR3 DNA reads TGCAGTGCTAGAGTAGAAGGTTACGAGCAGTACTTC. The encoded protein is CSARVEGYEQYF.

This clonotype was seen repeatedly, ten times or more. V and J are TRBV28 and TRBJ2-2; 9 bases line up with TRBD1. Germline loops: CDR1 MDHEN, CDR2 SYDVKM. The J segment lost 6 bases and the V segment lost 8 bases, leaving 10 bases of the junction unmatched. The CDR3 is made up of 15 amino acids. CDR3: CASERGQGPSGELFF. The CDR3 DNA is TGTGCCAGCGAACGGGGACAGGGCCCCTCCGGGGAGCTGTTTTTT. The full variable domain, its missing parts supplied by reference TRBV28 and TRBJ2-2, is DVKVTQSSRYLVKRTGEKVFLECVQDMDHENMFWYRQDPGLGLRLIYFSYDVKMKEKGDIPEGYSVSREKKERFSLILESASTNQTSMYLCASERGQGPSGELFFGEGSRLTVL.

This clonotype was counted many times. This rearrangement joins TRBV7-8 to TRBJ2-7, with D tentatively TRBD1 (5 bases). Deletions cut 7 bases from V and 4 bases from J, with 20 bases between. Germline values: CDR1 SGHVS, CDR2 FQNEAQ. This CDR3 has 15 amino acids. The CDR3 loop reads CASNPKWGGGYEQYF. The CDR3 DNA follows: TGTGCCAGCAACCCGAAGTGGGGCGGCGGATACGAGCAGTACTTC.

This clonotype was observed many times. The chain recombines TRBV4-1 with TRBJ2-2; D is undetermined. This CDR3 spans 12 amino acids. V was shortened by 5 bases and J by 5 bases, with 6 bases between the two germline ends. CDR1 is MGHRA and CDR2 is YSYEKL in the germline V gene. For the CDR3, the DNA is TGCGCCAGCAGCTCAGTTACCGGGGAGCTGTTTTTT. Protein product: CASSSVTGELFF.

This clonotype has ten or more counts. The chain couples TRBV21-1 to TRBJ2-2; the DNA was not compared with TRBD1, the D call given in the table. TRBV21-1 is a known pseudogene. The CDR3 loop spans 17 amino acids. The CDR3 DNA is TGTGCCAGCAGCACCGAACCGGGAGACGGATACACCGGGGAGCTGTTTTTT. It encodes CASSTEPGDGYTGELFF.

This clonotype was detected many times. The chain has TRBV4-1 and TRBJ2-5; D unclear. The CDR3 covers 14 residues. Between the trimmed V and J ends, which lost 0 bases and 5 bases, there was a span of 10 bases. From germline, CDR1 is MGHRA and CDR2 YSYEKL. The CDR3 bases are TGCGCCAGCAGCCAAGATCCAGCCGTGGAGACCCAGTACTTC. Translated, it gives CASSQDPAVETQYF.

Relative to its sample, this clonotype is medium-sized. The V call is TRBV6-6, the J call TRBJ2-2; tentatively, D is TRBD1 (6 bases). Looked up from germline, CDR1 is MNHNY and CDR2 is SVGAGI (reference sequence). The CDR3 consists of 17 residues. Trimming stripped 5 bases from V and 7 bases from J, with 23 bases between. The CDR3 region is CASSRLPAGADLGELFF. DNA of the CDR3: TGTGCCAGCAGTAGACTCCCGGCAGGGGCGGACCTCGGGGAGCTGTTTTTT.

This clonotype was counted ten times or more. The genes are TRBV19 and TRBJ1-1; D remains unclear. This CDR3 has 13 amino acids. Trimming left V 5 bases short and J 2 bases short, with 9 bases between. Germline loops: CDR1 LNHDA, CDR2 SQIVND (reference sequence). CDR3 nucleotides: TGTGCCAGTAGTCTTTTTTCTAACACTGAAGCTTTCTTT. Translating it yields CASSLFSNTEAFF.

The sample holds many counts of this clonotype. J is TRBJ1-3 and V is TRBV7-9; no definite D call. Trimming removed 1 base from V and 4 bases from J, with 11 bases in between. The CDR3 extends over 15 amino acids. The V gene's germline CDR1 is SEHNR and CDR2 FQNEAQ (reference sequence). CDR3 region: CASSLVGGPGNTIYF. CDR3 sequence (DNA): TGTGCCAGCAGCTTAGTGGGTGGACCGGGAAACACCATATATTTT.

This clonotype was found many times. This rearrangement joins TRBV6-1 to TRBJ1-1; 8 bases align to TRBD1. CDR1 is MNHNS, CDR2 SASEGT, per germline. Trimming cost V 6 bases and J 3 bases; bases outside gene matches: 6. The CDR3 is made up of 14 amino acids. The CDR3 DNA is TGTGCCAGCAGCTGGACAGGGACGGACACTGAAGCTTTCTTT. This sequence encodes CASSWTGTDTEAFF.

This clonotype was observed at least ten times. The chain recombines TRBV6-4 with TRBJ1-1; no firm D call. The germline V and J ends were trimmed by 2 bases and 5 bases, with 12 bases remaining between them. Germline V gene sequence: CDR1 MRHNA, CDR2 SNTAGT. The CDR3 spans 14 residues. Here the CDR3 reads CASSDGVFGTEAFF. In DNA form, the CDR3 reads TGTGCCAGCAGTGACGGGGTTTTTGGGACTGAAGCTTTCTTT.